The 6 T cell receptor beta chains reported below all come from one sample, sequenced in a study of T cell repertoires in cytomegalovirus infection. In TCRdb, the reads were re-called with MiXCR into one record per CDR3 protein. The sample carries some 130,000 distinct CDR3 sequences, almost 9% recorded once. The sample comprised PBMCs. Receptors originate from a human donor in good health (CMV status not recorded). Some clones in this sample may be carry-over from other donors' samples.

This clonotype has a count of ten or more. The CDR3 region has the DNA TGCGCCAGCAGCCGGGGACCTGTAGGGACTAGCGGGGAAAATGAGCAGTTCTTC. Translating gives CASSRGPVGTSGENEQFF. This chain connects TRBV4-1 to TRBJ2-1; 13 bases are a match to TRBD2. The V gene's germline CDR1 is MGHRA and CDR2 YSYEKL. V gave up 4 bases and J gave up 7 bases; unmatched junction bases: 13. The CDR3 has 18 residues.

The sample holds many counts of this clonotype. The chain is built from TRBV12-3 or TRBV12-4 and TRBJ1-4; D is ambiguous. The CDR3 has 15 amino acids. Between the trimmed V and J ends, which lost 1 base and 8 bases, there was a span of 14 bases. CDR3 nucleotide sequence: TGTGCCAGCAGTTTAGAGAGGGCCGGCCCCGAAAAACTGTTTTTT. Its protein is CASSLERAGPEKLFF.

This clonotype appeared many times. The V gene is TRBV7-8, the J gene TRBJ1-1, with TRBD1 matching over 11 bases. The trim removed 5 bases at V and 6 bases at J, leaving 8 bases unmatched. The CDR3 is made up of 15 amino acids. CDR1 is SGHVS, CDR2 FQNEAQ, per germline. This CDR3 reads CASSRDRGYSSEAFF. Here the CDR3 DNA reads TGTGCCAGCAGCCGGGACAGGGGGTACTCCTCTGAAGCTTTCTTT.

This clonotype was detected many times. This chain uses TRBV7-2 with TRBJ1-1; TRBD1 matches 7 bases. CDR3 length equals 15 residues. The V gene's germline CDR1 is SGHTA and CDR2 FQGNSA. With 2 bases clipped from V and 0 bases from J, the junction kept 3 bases outside the gene matches. CDR3 bases: TGTGCCAGCAGCTTAACGACAGGGCTGAACACTGAAGCTTTCTTT. It is translated as CASSLTTGLNTEAFF.

A remark on this clonotype: One base away lies a much larger clone, so this may be a sequencing read error. This chain connects TRBV7-2 to TRBJ1-1; D gene ambiguous. From germline, CDR1 is SGHTA and CDR2 FQGNSA. This CDR3 is 14 amino acids long. The CDR3 sequence: CVSSPMWGGTEAFF. The CDR3 nucleotides read TGTGTCAGCAGCCCCATGTGGGGTGGCACTGAAGCTTTCTTT.

This clonotype has ten or more counts. The gene calls are TRBV7-2 and TRBJ1-5, with 7 bases matching TRBD1. Germline-derived CDR1 and CDR2 are SGHTA and FQGNSA. The CDR3 loop spans 14 amino acids. Unmatched junction bases numbered 5, after V lost 5 bases and J lost 4 bases. CDR3 in DNA: TGTGCCAGCAGCCGAGACAGGGCTAATCAGCCCCAGCATTTT. Translation: CASSRDRANQPQHF.